This T cell receptor (beta chain) was documented in a study of CXCR3-negative and CXCR3-positive naive CD8 T cells. Researchers prepared the TRB cDNA libraries using 5' RACE with UMI labels. TCRdb re-called the 5' RACE reads; every CDR3 protein appears as one record, without DNA. The sample data list over 20,000 distinct CDR3 sequences. From germline, CDR1 is SQVTM and CDR2 ANQGSEA. This CDR3 has 11 amino acids. The chain uses TRBV29-1 and TRBJ1-2; no DNA is available, so the TRBD1 call from TCRdb remains unchecked. The clonotype originates from a human donor in good health. Some clones in this sample may be carry-over from other donors' samples. Input material: naive CXCR3- CD8+ T cells from blood. The subset was: CD45RO-CCR7+CD27+CD95- naive CD8+ T cells lacking CXCR3 (TNR3-). The CDR3 sequence: CSGQNLYGYTF. The full variable domain, in which reference TRBV29-1 and TRBJ1-2 provide the parts outside the CDR3, is SAVISQKPSRDICQRGTSLTIQCQVDSQVTMMFWYRQQPGQSLTLIATANQGSEATYESGFVIDKFPISRPNLTFSTLTVSNMSPEDSSIYLCSGQNLYGYTFGSGTRLTVV.